The 26 T cell receptor beta chains listed next were all sequenced from one sample in a study of blood T cell repertoires in COVID-19. Assay: immunoSEQ multiplex PCR; the TCRdb copy retains only in-frame clones and omits some. The sample includes hundreds of thousands of clones, roughly 85% of them seen just once. The sample consisted of peripheral blood. These receptors were obtained from a woman in her late teens or twenties who had recovered from COVID-19.

This clone showed up just once. V usage is TRBV4-3 and J usage is TRBJ1-1; perhaps TRBD1 as D (6 bases). The CDR3 is made up of 14 amino acids. V dropped 2 bases and J dropped 11 bases, with 18 bases sitting between them. Germline V gene sequence: CDR1 LGHNA, CDR2 YSLEER. In DNA form, the CDR3 reads TGCGCCAGCAGCCAAAATCAGGGGCCCCAGGCGGCTTTCTTT. Translation gives CASSQNQGPQAAFF.

V usage is TRBV11-2 and J usage is TRBJ1-5; D is uncertain. The CDR3 extends over 15 amino acids. The V end lost 1 base, the J end lost 3 bases, and 10 bases lay between the germline ends. Germline lookup yields CDR1 SGHAT and CDR2 FQNNGV. The CDR3 here is CASSLVSGFNQPQHF. The CDR3 DNA reads as TGTGCCAGCAGCTTAGTGTCCGGTTTCAATCAGCCCCAGCATTTT.

CDR3 nucleotides: TGTGCCAGTAGTGCTACGGTTGAAGCTTTCTTT. Translating it yields CASSATVEAFF. The chain employs TRBV19 and TRBJ1-1; D unresolved. The CDR3 covers 11 residues. The germline V gene encodes CDR1 LNHDA and CDR2 SQIVND (reference sequence). V lost 5 bases and J 7 bases, leaving 8 bases between the germline ends.

The gene calls are TRBV20-1 and TRBJ2-1; D is unresolved. The CDR3 is 10 residues long. In germline, CDR1 is DFQATT, CDR2 SNEGSKA (reference sequence). V lost 6 bases to trimming and J lost 4 bases, with 4 bases between them. CDR3 DNA: TGCAGTGCGTCGTACAATGAGCAGTTCTTC. It codes for CSASYNEQFF.

The CDR3 loop is CASSQLRGPGNTIYF. The DNA for the CDR3 is TGTGCCAGCAGCCAACTTAGGGGGCCTGGAAACACCATATATTTT. The chain couples TRBV3-1 (or the pseudogene TRBV3-2) to TRBJ1-3; TRBD1 matches at 7 bases. The CDR3 totals 15 residues. The junction had 3 bases not matched to a gene; V was cut back by 2 bases and J by 2 bases. Looked up from germline, CDR1 is LGHDT and CDR2 is YNNKEL (reference sequence).

This chain uses TRBV21-1 with TRBJ2-1; TRBD2, the D gene given by the table, was not confirmed from the DNA. TRBV21-1 is designated a pseudogene. The CDR3 sequence is 17 residues long. CDR3 amino acids: CASSKGECGRAYNEQFF. CDR3 DNA: TGTGCCAGCAGCAAAGGGGAATGCGGGAGGGCCTACAATGAGCAGTTCTTC.

The rearrangement links TRBV28 to TRBJ2-1, with TRBD1 identical over 9 bases. CDR1 and CDR2 (germline): MDHEN, SYDVKM. The V segment lost 3 bases and the J segment 4 bases; nucleotides outside the gene matches: 4. The CDR3 is 15 residues long. In DNA form, the CDR3 reads TGTGCCAGCAGTTTCGGGACAGGGCGTTACAATGAGCAGTTCTTC. This encodes CASSFGTGRYNEQFF.

V usage is TRBV24-1 and J usage is TRBJ1-4; 7 nucleotides align to TRBD1. CDR1 and CDR2 from the germline V gene are KGHDR and SFDVKD. The CDR3 has 17 residues. V shed 3 bases and J 1 base; nucleotides not matched to a gene: 7. Here the CDR3 DNA reads TGTGCCACCAGTGATCCGCGACAGGGATTAACTAATGAAAAACTGTTTTTT. Amino acids: CATSDPRQGLTNEKLFF.

This clone was counted only a few times. V and J are TRBV4-1 and TRBJ2-7; a possible D gene is TRBD1 (5 bases). The CDR3 runs to 14 residues. Trimming pared 0 bases from V and 3 bases from J, leaving 9 bases between. The germline CDR1 and CDR2 sequences are MGHRA and YSYEKL. The CDR3 region is CASSQEPGNYEQYF. The CDR3 DNA reads TGCGCCAGCAGCCAAGAGCCAGGGAACTACGAGCAGTACTTC.

This rearrangement joins TRBV2 to TRBJ2-7, with D possibly being TRBD2 (6 bases). This CDR3 has 15 amino acids. V was trimmed by 6 bases and J by 5 bases, leaving 20 bases between them. Germline V gene sequence: CDR1 SNHLY, CDR2 FYNNEI. CDR3 sequence (DNA): TGTGCCAGCAGGTCTAGCGCTCCTTCTCTGGACGAGCAGTACTTC. It translates to CASRSSAPSLDEQYF.

The gene calls are TRBV6-5 and TRBJ1-3; no definite D call. This CDR3 spans 13 amino acids. From germline, CDR1 is MNHEY and CDR2 SVGAGI. V was clipped by 0 bases and J by 9 bases, with 9 bases between them. This chain's CDR3 is CASSYSRGSTIYF. CDR3 nucleotide sequence: TGTGCCAGCAGTTACTCGAGAGGTAGCACCATATATTTT.

This chain connects TRBV5-6 to TRBJ1-3, with D possibly matching TRBD1 (5 bases). Trimming took 4 bases from V and 0 from J, leaving 17 bases between them. The CDR3 runs 17 residues. The germline V gene encodes CDR1 SGHDT and CDR2 YYEEEE. The DNA of the CDR3 is TGTGCCAGCAGCAATGGAAACAGGTCTTTCTCTGGAAACACCATATATTTT. This codes for CASSNGNRSFSGNTIYF. Combining the CDR3 with reference TRBV5-6 and TRBJ1-3 gives the whole variable domain DAGVTQSPTHLIKTRGQQVTLRCSPKSGHDTVSWYQQALGQGPQFIFQYYEEEERQRGNFPDRFSGHQFPNYSSELNVNALLLGDSALYLCASSNGNRSFSGNTIYFGEGSWLTVV.

This clone came up once. The chain links TRBV6-2 or TRBV6-3 to TRBJ1-1; D might be TRBD1 (5 bases). V dropped 2 bases and J dropped 1 base, with 11 bases sitting between them. There are 15 residues in the CDR3. CDR1 MNHEY and CDR2 SVGEGT come from the germline V gene. The CDR3: CASSYPLTENTEAFF. The CDR3 DNA sequence: TGTGCCAGCAGTTACCCCCTGACAGAGAACACTGAAGCTTTCTTT.

The V gene is TRBV5-1, the J gene TRBJ2-2; 7 bases are shared with TRBD1. This CDR3 has 15 amino acids. CDR1 SGHRS and CDR2 YFSETQ come from the germline V gene. Losses at the gene ends were 0 bases for V and 1 base for J; bases not matched to a gene: 0. The CDR3, as DNA: TGCGCCAGCAGCTTGGGGACAGGGAACACCGGGGAGCTGTTTTTT. Residues: CASSLGTGNTGELFF. Full variable domain (outside the CDR3, taken from reference TRBV5-1 and TRBJ2-2): KAGVTQTPRYLIKTRGQQVTLSCSPISGHRSVSWYQQTPGQGLQFLFEYFSETQRNKGNFPGRFSGRQFSNSRSEMNVSTLELGDSALYLCASSLGTGNTGELFFGEGSRLTVL.

The rearrangement links TRBV5-4 to TRBJ2-1; D may be TRBD2 (5 bases). The CDR3 is 17 amino acids. V dropped 4 bases and J dropped 1 base, with 18 bases sitting between them. Germline V gene sequence: CDR1 SGHNT, CDR2 YYREEE (reference sequence). CDR3 sequence: CASSPVKGSLSYNEQFF. Here the CDR3 DNA reads TGTGCCAGCAGCCCCGTTAAAGGGAGTCTTTCCTACAATGAGCAGTTCTTC. Using reference TRBV5-4 and TRBJ2-1 for the parts outside the CDR3, the full variable domain is ETGVTQSPTHLIKTRGQQVTLRCSSQSGHNTVSWYQQALGQGPQFIFQYYREEENGRGNFPPRFSGLQFPNYSSELNVNALELDDSALYLCASSPVKGSLSYNEQFFGPGTRLTVL.

The rearrangement uses TRBV5-1 and TRBJ2-5, with 9 nucleotides matching TRBD1. CDR3 length: 16 amino acids. V was pared by 5 bases and J by 0 bases, with 8 bases of the junction left unmatched. CDR1 SGHRS and CDR2 YFSETQ come from the germline V gene. The CDR3 loop is CASRGQGVFYQETQYF. The CDR3 DNA sequence: TGCGCCAGCAGGGGACAGGGCGTCTTTTACCAAGAGACCCAGTACTTC.

The chain recombines TRBV9 with TRBJ2-2, with 15 nucleotides matching TRBD2. J was trimmed by 7 bases and V by 3 bases; bases with no gene match: 10. CDR1 is SGDLS and CDR2 is YYNGEE in the germline V gene. This CDR3 is 18 amino acids long. The CDR3 reads CASSDNIGLAGGFGELFF. The CDR3, as DNA: TGTGCCAGCAGCGATAATATCGGACTAGCGGGAGGGTTCGGGGAGCTGTTTTTT.

V gene TRBV30 combines with J gene TRBJ2-5, with D hard to call. The CDR3 spans 12 residues. V lost 4 bases, J lost 1 base, and 7 bases lay in between. The germline V gene encodes CDR1 GTSNPN and CDR2 SVGIG (reference sequence). The CDR3 nucleotides are TGTGCCTGGACGCCCAGCCAAGAGACCCAGTACTTC. Its translation is CAWTPSQETQYF.

The chain employs TRBV11-2 and TRBJ1-2, with 10 bases that match TRBD1. The CDR3 has 14 amino acids. Trimming took 5 bases from V and 5 from J; bases not matched to a gene: 5. Germline lookup yields CDR1 SGHAT and CDR2 FQNNGV. The CDR3 DNA reads as TGTGCCAGCAGCGTCGGGACAGGGGCGTATGGCTACACCTTC. Encoded protein: CASSVGTGAYGYTF.

This clone was seen only a few times. The gene calls are TRBV10-1 and TRBJ1-1, with D possibly TRBD1 on 5 matching bases. This CDR3 is built from 14 residues. The V end lost 4 bases, the J end lost 5 bases, and 14 bases lay between the germline ends. CDR1 WNHNN and CDR2 SYGVQD come from the germline V gene (reference sequence). CDR3 DNA sequence: TGCGCCAGCAGTGCCTCTCGACAGACAACTGAAGCTTTCTTT. Translated, it gives CASSASRQTTEAFF.

The rearrangement links TRBV9 to TRBJ1-2; D gene uncertain. CDR3 length equals 15 residues. Trimming cost V 1 base and J 0 bases, with 10 bases left between them. Germline CDR1 and CDR2: SGDLS and YYNGEE. The CDR3 spells CASSVTSTTNYGYTF. CDR3 DNA: TGTGCCAGCAGCGTAACTTCCACTACTAACTATGGCTACACCTTC.

This chain joins TRBV6-5 and TRBJ2-5; weak D call: TRBD2 (5 bases). The CDR3 is 13 residues long. Trimming removed 7 bases from V and 4 bases from J, with 13 bases in between. CDR1 is MNHEY, CDR2 SVGAGI, per germline. In nucleotides, the CDR3 is TGTGCCAGCACCCCAACGAGGGCAGAGACCCAGTACTTC. Translated, it gives CASTPTRAETQYF.

V is TRBV5-6 and J is TRBJ2-1, with D possibly TRBD1 on 6 matching bases. The V end lost 2 bases, the J end lost 1 base, and 13 bases lay between the germline ends. Germline values: CDR1 SGHDT, CDR2 YYEEEE. There are 16 residues in the CDR3. The CDR3 DNA sequence: TGTGCCAGCAGCTTTGGGGCAGGGGCTTCCTACAATGAGCAGTTCTTC. This sequence encodes CASSFGAGASYNEQFF. Full variable domain (remainder filled in from reference TRBV5-6 and TRBJ2-1): DAGVTQSPTHLIKTRGQQVTLRCSPKSGHDTVSWYQQALGQGPQFIFQYYEEEERQRGNFPDRFSGHQFPNYSSELNVNALLLGDSALYLCASSFGAGASYNEQFFGPGTRLTVL.

This clone was picked up one time. The chain uses TRBV29-1 and TRBJ1-1; perhaps TRBD1 as D (5 bases). Trimming shortened V by 4 bases and J by 0 bases, and 9 bases separated the two germline ends. Per germline, CDR1 SQVTM and CDR2 ANQGSEA. This CDR3 region has 13 residues. DNA for the CDR3: TGCAGCGTTGTCTGGGGCTTGAACACTGAAGCTTTCTTT. Its translation: CSVVWGLNTEAFF.

V gene TRBV7-6 combines with J gene TRBJ2-7, with 10 bases aligning to TRBD1. The germline gives CDR1 SGHVS, CDR2 FNYEAQ. V lost 5 bases to trimming and J lost 4 bases; unmatched junction nucleotides: 11. This CDR3 comprises 16 residues. The CDR3: CASSPNPGTGAYEQYF. The CDR3 DNA reads as TGTGCCAGCAGCCCTAATCCCGGGACAGGGGCTTACGAGCAGTACTTC.

The genes are TRBV9 and TRBJ2-1; no reliable D call. In germline, CDR1 is SGDLS, CDR2 YYNGEE. The V end lost 5 bases, the J end lost 10 bases, and 16 bases lay between the germline ends. The CDR3 runs to 13 residues. The CDR3 DNA follows: TGTGCCAGCAGGATCCCTGGAGCAGAGGAGCAGTTCTTC. Translated: CASRIPGAEEQFF.